The subject of this entry is one T cell receptor (beta chain). The junction had 8 bases not matched to a gene; V was cut back by 5 bases and J by 5 bases. Germline values: CDR1 SEHNR, CDR2 FQNEAQ (reference sequence). The length of the CDR3 is 15 residues. Profiling relied on immunoSEQ multiplex PCR, and the TCRdb table lists in-frame clones only, not all of them. Of about 59,000 clones in the sample, around 77% were seen once. These data are taken from a study of T cells in tumors after PD-1 blockade. The source of this sequence is a human donor with basal cell carcinoma. This rearrangement joins TRBV7-9 to TRBJ2-5; 10 bases match TRBD2. The material sequenced was PBMCs, taken before anti-PD-1 treatment. CDR3 in DNA: TGTGCCAGCAGCCCCCCCGGAGCGGGGGGGGAGACCCAGTACTTC. It encodes CASSPPGAGGETQYF.